This T cell receptor (beta chain) comes out of a study of tumor-infiltrating lymphocytes in oesophageal squamous cell carcinoma. In TCRdb, the PCR reads were re-called with MiXCR into one record per CDR3 protein. The repertoire holds approximately 15,000 distinct CDR3 sequences, around half seen once, with roughly 37% in the top ten. CDR3 size: 13 residues. CDR1 is KGHDR, CDR2 SFDVKD, per germline. V lost 4 bases to trimming and J lost 11 bases, with 16 bases between them. The specimen sequenced was esophageal tumor tissue. The receptor's source is a female donor with esophageal squamous cell carcinoma. This chain connects TRBV24-1 to TRBJ2-5; tentatively, D is TRBD1 (6 bases). The CDR3 DNA reads TGTGCCACCAGTGAGGGGACACCGAAGAAGCAGTACTTC. This codes for CATSEGTPKKQYF.